The 20 T cell receptor beta chains in this list originate from one sample, sequenced in a study of cytomegalovirus exposure and HLA in healthy donors. Primers included in the PCR were 60 Vbeta and 13 Jbeta primers. Sequenced by immunoSEQ multiplex PCR; TCRdb stores in-frame clones only, minus some. Here the sample spans roughly 100,000 clones, about 13% being singletons. Input material: PBMCs. These receptors all come from a man aged 40-50 years in good health and CMV-seropositive.

This clone has only a few counts. The chain uses TRBV10-3 and TRBJ2-1; 8 nucleotides match TRBD2. The junction had 6 bases not matched to a gene; V was cut back by 5 bases and J by 6 bases. The CDR3 runs to 14 residues. Per the germline V gene, CDR1 is ENHRY and CDR2 is SYGVKD. CDR3 region: CAISQREGINEQFF. CDR3 nucleotide sequence: TGTGCCATCAGTCAACGGGAGGGTATCAATGAGCAGTTCTTC.

The V gene is TRBV6-6, the J gene TRBJ1-3; D might be TRBD1 (6 bases). The V and J ends lost 0 bases and 8 bases respectively, with 14 bases between them. Germline CDR1 and CDR2: MNHNY and SVGAGI (reference sequence). The length of the CDR3 is 15 residues. In DNA form, the CDR3 reads TGTGCCAGCAGTTACTCGACAGGAAGGTCGGACACCATATATTTT. Its protein is CASSYSTGRSDTIYF.

This clone has only a few counts. This rearrangement joins TRBV10-3 to TRBJ1-3; maybe TRBD1 (5 bases). The CDR3 is 13 residues long. Trimming cost V 7 bases and J 4 bases, with 11 bases left between them. CDR1 ENHRY and CDR2 SYGVKD come from the germline V gene. CDR3 sequence (DNA): TGTGCCATCACTCAGGGTTCGGGAAACACCATATATTTT. Its translation is CAITQGSGNTIYF.

This clone was counted a few times. The rearrangement links TRBV28 to TRBJ1-5; no clear D gene. The CDR3 is made up of 15 amino acids. Trimming left V 3 bases short and J 5 bases short, with 14 bases between. Germline V gene lookup returns CDR1 MDHEN and CDR2 SYDVKM. Here the CDR3 reads CASSFRLLADQPQHF. DNA of the CDR3: TGTGCCAGCAGTTTTCGGCTGTTAGCAGATCAGCCCCAGCATTTT.

The chain's CDR3 is CASNLGRGEENNEQFF. The CDR3 region has the DNA TGTGCCAGCAACCTAGGAAGAGGGGAGGAAAACAATGAGCAGTTCTTC. V usage is TRBV4-2 and J usage is TRBJ2-1; the D gene is possibly TRBD2 (6 bases). V dropped 7 bases and J dropped 5 bases, with 21 bases sitting between them. CDR1 is LGHNA, CDR2 YNFKEQ, per germline. The CDR3 has 16 amino acids.

The chain is built from TRBV6-5 and TRBJ1-1, with TRBD1 as a possible D gene (5 bases). CDR3 size: 14 residues. With 4 bases removed from V and 2 bases from J, the gap between germline ends came to 11 bases. Germline CDR1 reads MNHEY; CDR2 reads SVGAGI. The CDR3 DNA sequence: TGTGCCAGCAGTTTGCCGACAGCTAACACTGAAGCTTTCTTT. It is translated as CASSLPTANTEAFF.

The chain has TRBV19 and TRBJ1-1; D remains ambiguous. Trimming pared 3 bases from V and 5 bases from J, leaving 13 bases between. Germline CDR1 and CDR2: LNHDA and SQIVND (reference sequence). The CDR3 covers 14 residues. The CDR3: CASSIWGAGTEAFF. The CDR3, as DNA: TGTGCCAGTAGTATCTGGGGAGCCGGGACTGAAGCTTTCTTT.

This clone was recorded a few times. This chain links TRBV28 with TRBJ2-3, with 8 bases lining up with TRBD2. Looked up from germline, CDR1 is MDHEN and CDR2 is SYDVKM. The CDR3 is made up of 15 amino acids. Losses at the gene ends were 6 bases for V and 2 bases for J; bases not matched to a gene: 7. The CDR3 is CASSHGGAATDTQYF. The CDR3 DNA sequence: TGTGCCAGCAGCCACGGGGGGGCCGCCACAGATACGCAGTATTTT. Drawing the rest from reference TRBV28 and TRBJ2-3, the complete variable domain is DVKVTQSSRYLVKRTGEKVFLECVQDMDHENMFWYRQDPGLGLRLIYFSYDVKMKEKGDIPEGYSVSREKKERFSLILESASTNQTSMYLCASSHGGAATDTQYFGPGTRLTVL.

The chain combines TRBV29-1 with TRBJ2-1, with D perhaps TRBD1 (6 bases). The V gene's germline CDR1 is SQVTM and CDR2 ANQGSEA. This CDR3 has 12 residues. The V gene lost 3 bases and the J gene lost 7 bases, with 10 bases spanning the gap. CDR3 sequence: CSVDNRVNEQFF. CDR3 in DNA: TGCAGCGTTGATAACAGGGTAAATGAGCAGTTCTTC.

This clone was picked up a small number of times. CDR3 amino acids: CASRGILRGEQFF. The CDR3 coding sequence is TGTGCCAGTAGGGGCATTCTGCGAGGCGAGCAGTTCTTC. This chain joins TRBV25-1 and TRBJ2-1; D is possibly TRBD1 (5 bases). The germline V gene encodes CDR1 MGHDK and CDR2 SYGVNS. Trimming cost V 9 bases and J 10 bases, with 19 bases left between them. The CDR3 is 13 residues long.

The rearrangement joins TRBV6-5 to TRBJ2-7; D is uncertain. V shed 5 bases and J shed 3 bases, with 11 bases lying between them. Germline CDR1 reads MNHEY; CDR2 reads SVGAGI. This CDR3 is 13 amino acids long. The CDR3, as DNA: TGTGCCAGCAGTCCATCAAGAGTCTACGAGCAGTACTTC. The encoded protein is CASSPSRVYEQYF.

This clone occurred a few times. The rearrangement links TRBV9 to TRBJ1-2; maybe TRBD1 (5 bases). Germline CDR1 SGDLS, CDR2 YYNGEE. Trimming removed 0 bases from V and 8 bases from J, with 11 bases in between. The CDR3 covers 13 residues. The CDR3 region is CASSVGGAGGYTF. The CDR3 DNA sequence: TGTGCCAGCAGCGTAGGCGGGGCCGGGGGCTACACCTTC.

The chain joins TRBV27 to TRBJ1-2; D possibly corresponds to TRBD1 (6 bases). CDR1 and CDR2 from the germline V gene are MNHEY and SMNVEV (reference sequence). Trimming removed 1 base at V and 7 bases at J, with 13 bases between. The CDR3 contains 14 residues. This chain's CDR3 is CASSLYREGLGYTF. The CDR3 DNA reads TGTGCCAGCAGTTTATACAGGGAGGGGCTTGGCTACACCTTC.

The rearrangement links TRBV11-1 to TRBJ2-1, with D maybe TRBD2 (6 bases). This CDR3 is 15 amino acids long. Germline CDR1 is SGHAT and CDR2 is FQDESV (reference sequence). V shed 1 base and J shed 0 bases, with 7 bases lying between them. Here the CDR3 DNA reads TGTGCCAGCAGCTTAGGGGACTCCTCCTACAATGAGCAGTTCTTC. This encodes CASSLGDSSYNEQFF.

This clone was detected a few times. V is TRBV7-9 and J is TRBJ2-3; 8 positions agree with TRBD2. From germline, CDR1 is SEHNR and CDR2 FQNEAQ (reference sequence). The CDR3 covers 15 residues. V lost 3 bases and J lost 1; bases outside the gene matches: 3. The CDR3 sequence is CASSFLAGRTDTQYF. The DNA of the CDR3 is TGTGCCAGCAGCTTCCTAGCGGGTCGCACAGATACGCAGTATTTT.

This clone has only a few counts. The chain uses TRBV7-9 and TRBJ2-4, with D possibly being TRBD2 (6 bases). The V and J ends lost 1 base and 5 bases respectively, with 15 bases between them. Germline V gives CDR1 SEHNR, CDR2 FQNEAQ (reference sequence). This CDR3 comprises 16 residues. The CDR3 region has the DNA TGTGCCAGCAGCTTAGGGGGACCCGGAGGGGAAAACATTCAGTACTTC. Its translation is CASSLGGPGGENIQYF.

This sequence joins TRBV9 and TRBJ2-1; TRBD2 matches at 10 bases. The CDR3 spans 15 residues. CDR1 SGDLS and CDR2 YYNGEE come from the germline V gene. V shed 2 bases and J 4 bases; nucleotides not matched to a gene: 3. As DNA, the CDR3 is TGTGCCAGCAGCGTCGGGACTAGCGTTTACAATGAGCAGTTCTTC. It is translated as CASSVGTSVYNEQFF.

There are a few counts of this clone. The chain has TRBV9 and TRBJ2-3; tentatively, D is TRBD2 (6 bases). Per germline, CDR1 SGDLS and CDR2 YYNGEE. The CDR3 contains 15 residues. The germline V and J ends were trimmed by 0 bases and 4 bases, with 12 bases remaining between them. Written as DNA, the CDR3 is TGTGCCAGCAGCGTAGGGGACTGGATCGCAGATACGCAGTATTTT. As protein: CASSVGDWIADTQYF.

This clone was counted only a few times. The rearrangement uses TRBV6-1 and TRBJ2-7, with 7 bases identical to TRBD2. CDR1 is MNHNS, CDR2 SASEGT, per germline. V dropped 1 base and J dropped 5; count of bases not matched to a gene: 8. The CDR3 contains 15 residues. The CDR3 region is CASSEGGGSDHEQYF. The CDR3 bases are TGTGCCAGCAGTGAAGGGGGGGGGAGCGACCACGAGCAGTACTTC.

As concerns this clone: One junction end disagrees with the germline gene, perhaps due to a read error. V gene TRBV5-1 combines with J gene TRBJ2-7; D is unclear. The CDR3 length is 12 residues. Germline loops: CDR1 SGHRS, CDR2 YFSETQ. Here the CDR3 DNA reads TGCGCCGGCAGATCACTAAACTACGAGCAGTACTTC. The encoded protein is CAGRSLNYEQYF.